Following are 5 T cell receptor beta chains from one sample sequenced in a study of regulatory T cells in long-lasting Graves disease. Assembly of TCR beta libraries relied on iRepertoire HTBI primers together with Arm-PCR of CDR3 regions. TCRdb fed the multiplex PCR reads into MiXCR, producing one record per CDR3 protein. The sample lists 450,000 to 650,000 distinct CDR3 sequences, about 16% occurring once. Time point noted: newly diagnosed GD, antithyroid drugs for less than 3 months. The TCR library was prepared using RNA isolated from PBMCs. This sample also appeared in a second study, on T cells in Graves' hyperthyroidism and ophthalmopathy.

The specimen comprised peripheral blood mononuclear cells (PBMCs), sampled at new diagnosis, from a patient treated with antithyroid drugs. The receptor source for this set is a woman aged 40-60 years with Graves disease.

This clonotype was detected many times. The chain recombines TRBV18 with TRBJ1-1; D gene uncertain. CDR1 KGHSH and CDR2 LQKENI come from the germline V gene. The CDR3 consists of 12 residues. V gave up 2 bases and J gave up 8 bases, with 9 bases separating them. CDR3 residues: CASSPDAEEAFF. The CDR3, as DNA: TGTGCCAGCTCACCAGATGCGGAAGAAGCTTTCTTT.

This clonotype turned up a few times. This chain uses TRBV18 with TRBJ1-2, with D unresolved. Germline V lookup: CDR1 KGHSH, CDR2 LQKENI. V was pared by 1 base and J by 4 bases, with 13 bases between. The CDR3 is 15 amino acids. In nucleotides, the CDR3 is TGTGCCAGCTCACCACTCGTCAGGCCGGGCTATGGCTACACCTTC. Protein sequence: CASSPLVRPGYGYTF.

V usage is TRBV4-1 and J usage is TRBJ1-3; D unresolved. Germline V gene sequence: CDR1 MGHRA, CDR2 YSYEKL. Trimming cost V 0 bases and J 0 bases, with 12 bases left between them. The CDR3 has 17 amino acids. Here the CDR3 DNA reads TGCGCCAGCAGCCAAGATCCCAGCAGAGCCTCTGGAAACACCATATATTTT. This translates into CASSQDPSRASGNTIYF.

As concerns this clonotype: With a much larger clone just one base away, this may be a read error. The chain uses TRBV7-6 and TRBJ1-2; 8 bases agree with TRBD1. The CDR3 is 15 residues long. The germline CDR1 and CDR2 sequences are SGHVS and FNYEAQ. The CDR3 region has the DNA TGTGTCAGCAGCTTAGGGGCAGGGGGCAACTATGGCTACACCTTC. Translated: CVSSLGAGGNYGYTF.

This clonotype has ten or more counts. The chain uses TRBV6-1 and TRBJ2-5; possibly TRBD1 for D (6 bases). The CDR3 has 14 residues. CDR1 is MNHNS, CDR2 SASEGT, per germline. Trimming left V 6 bases short and J 0 bases short, with 11 bases between. CDR3 residues: CASSLRDNQETQYF. Written as DNA, the CDR3 is TGTGCCAGCAGCCTTCGGGACAACCAAGAGACCCAGTACTTC.